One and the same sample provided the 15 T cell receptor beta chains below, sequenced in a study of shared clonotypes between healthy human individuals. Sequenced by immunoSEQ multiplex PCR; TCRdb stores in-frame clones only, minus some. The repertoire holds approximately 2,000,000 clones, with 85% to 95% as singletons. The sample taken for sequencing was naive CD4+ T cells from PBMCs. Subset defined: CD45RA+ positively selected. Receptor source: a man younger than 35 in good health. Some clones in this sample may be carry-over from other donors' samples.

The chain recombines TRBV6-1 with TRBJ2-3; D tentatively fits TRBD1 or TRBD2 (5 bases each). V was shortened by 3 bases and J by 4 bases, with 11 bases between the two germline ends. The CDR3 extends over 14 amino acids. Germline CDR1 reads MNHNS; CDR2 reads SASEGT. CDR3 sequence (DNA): TGTGCCAGCAGTGACCGAGGGGTCCCAGATACGCAGTATTTT. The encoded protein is CASSDRGVPDTQYF.

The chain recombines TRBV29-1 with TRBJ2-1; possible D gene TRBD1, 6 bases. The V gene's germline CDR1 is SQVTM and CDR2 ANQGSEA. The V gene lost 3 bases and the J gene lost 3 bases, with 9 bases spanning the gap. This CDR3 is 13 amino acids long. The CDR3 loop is CSVDAQGYNEQFF. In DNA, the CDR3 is TGCAGCGTTGACGCACAGGGCTACAATGAGCAGTTCTTC.

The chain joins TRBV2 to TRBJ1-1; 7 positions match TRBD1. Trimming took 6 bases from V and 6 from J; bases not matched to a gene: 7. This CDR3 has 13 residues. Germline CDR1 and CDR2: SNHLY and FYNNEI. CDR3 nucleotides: TGTGCCAGCAGCGAGCAGGGGGACCCTGAAGCTTTCTTT. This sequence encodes CASSEQGDPEAFF.

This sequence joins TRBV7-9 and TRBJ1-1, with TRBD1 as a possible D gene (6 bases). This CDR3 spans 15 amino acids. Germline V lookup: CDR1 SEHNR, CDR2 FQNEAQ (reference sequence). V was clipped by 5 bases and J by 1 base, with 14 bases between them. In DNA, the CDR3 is TGTGCCAGCAGCAGACCAGGGGCCAGGAACACTGAAGCTTTCTTT. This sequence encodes CASSRPGARNTEAFF.

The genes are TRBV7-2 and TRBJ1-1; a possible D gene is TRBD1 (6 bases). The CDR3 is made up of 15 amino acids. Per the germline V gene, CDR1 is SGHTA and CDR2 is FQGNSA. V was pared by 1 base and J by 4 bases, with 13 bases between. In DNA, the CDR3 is TGTGCCAGCAGCTTAGGCTGGGGGGGGGCCACTGAAGCTTTCTTT. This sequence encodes CASSLGWGGATEAFF.

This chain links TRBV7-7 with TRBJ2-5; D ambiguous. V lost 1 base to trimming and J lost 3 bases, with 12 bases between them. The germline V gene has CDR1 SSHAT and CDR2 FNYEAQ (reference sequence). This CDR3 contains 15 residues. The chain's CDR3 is CASSLVWASKETQYF. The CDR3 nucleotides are TGTGCCAGCAGCTTAGTCTGGGCCAGTAAAGAGACCCAGTACTTC.

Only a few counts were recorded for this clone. The CDR3 sequence is CASSPWEGSDGYTF. CDR3 coding DNA: TGTGCCAGCAGTCCTTGGGAGGGTAGCGATGGCTACACCTTC. The chain has TRBV27 and TRBJ1-2; D ambiguous. CDR1 and CDR2 (germline): MNHEY, SMNVEV (reference sequence). The ends were cut back, 5 bases at V and 6 bases at J, with 16 bases in the middle. The CDR3 is made up of 14 amino acids.

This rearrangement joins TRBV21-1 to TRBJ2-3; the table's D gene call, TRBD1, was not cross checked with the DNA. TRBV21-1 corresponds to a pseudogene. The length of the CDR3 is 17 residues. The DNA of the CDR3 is TGTGCCAGCAACGACACTACAGGGGGCTATTTGACAGATACGCAGTATTTT. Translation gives CASNDTTGGYLTDTQYF.

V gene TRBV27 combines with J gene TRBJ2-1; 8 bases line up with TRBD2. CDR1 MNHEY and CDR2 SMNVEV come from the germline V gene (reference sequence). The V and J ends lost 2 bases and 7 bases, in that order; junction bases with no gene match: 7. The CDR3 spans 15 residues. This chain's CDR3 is CASSLTSGLSNEQFF. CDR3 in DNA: TGTGCCAGCAGTTTAACTAGCGGCCTGAGTAATGAGCAGTTCTTC.

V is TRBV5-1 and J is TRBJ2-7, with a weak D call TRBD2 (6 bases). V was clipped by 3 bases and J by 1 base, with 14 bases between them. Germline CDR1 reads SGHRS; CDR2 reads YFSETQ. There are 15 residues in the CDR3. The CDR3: CASSYGGGHSYEQYF. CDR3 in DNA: TGCGCCAGCAGCTACGGGGGAGGACATTCCTACGAGCAGTACTTC.

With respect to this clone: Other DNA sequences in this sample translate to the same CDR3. This CDR3 reads CASSLSGLGQPQHF. The CDR3 coding sequence is TGTGCCAGCAGTTTAAGCGGGCTTGGTCAGCCCCAGCATTTT. The chain couples TRBV28 to TRBJ1-5; unclear D gene. Germline CDR1 reads MDHEN; CDR2 reads SYDVKM. This CDR3 is 14 amino acids long. V was cut by 2 bases and J by 6 bases, with 11 bases left in between.

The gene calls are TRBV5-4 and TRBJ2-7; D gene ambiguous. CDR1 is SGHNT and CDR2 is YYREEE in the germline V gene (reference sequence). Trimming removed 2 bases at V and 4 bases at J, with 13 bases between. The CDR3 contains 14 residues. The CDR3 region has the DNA TGTGCCAGCAGCTTCGACTCATTCACATACGAGCAGTACTTC. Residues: CASSFDSFTYEQYF.

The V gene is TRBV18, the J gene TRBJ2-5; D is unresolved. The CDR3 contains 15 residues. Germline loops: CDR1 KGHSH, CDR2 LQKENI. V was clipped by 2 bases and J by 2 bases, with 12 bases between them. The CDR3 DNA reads TGTGCCAGCTCACCATCCCAGGCCGTACAAGAGACCCAGTACTTC. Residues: CASSPSQAVQETQYF.

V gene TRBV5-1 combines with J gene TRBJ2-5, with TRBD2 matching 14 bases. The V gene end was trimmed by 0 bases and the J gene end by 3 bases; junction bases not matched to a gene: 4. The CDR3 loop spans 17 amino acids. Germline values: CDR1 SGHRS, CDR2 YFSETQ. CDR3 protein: CASSLGGLAGGEETQYF. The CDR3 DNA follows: TGCGCCAGCAGCTTGGGTGGACTAGCGGGAGGCGAAGAGACCCAGTACTTC. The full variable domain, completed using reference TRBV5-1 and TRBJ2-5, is KAGVTQTPRYLIKTRGQQVTLSCSPISGHRSVSWYQQTPGQGLQFLFEYFSETQRNKGNFPGRFSGRQFSNSRSEMNVSTLELGDSALYLCASSLGGLAGGEETQYFGPGTRLLVL.

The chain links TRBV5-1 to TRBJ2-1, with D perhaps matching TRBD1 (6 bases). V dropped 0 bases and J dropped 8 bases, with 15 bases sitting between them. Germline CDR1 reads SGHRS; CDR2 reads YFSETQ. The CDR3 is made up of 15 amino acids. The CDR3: CASSLGSVAGDEQFF. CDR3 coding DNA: TGCGCCAGCAGCTTGGGTTCAGTGGCAGGGGATGAGCAGTTCTTC. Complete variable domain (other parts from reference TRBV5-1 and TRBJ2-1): KAGVTQTPRYLIKTRGQQVTLSCSPISGHRSVSWYQQTPGQGLQFLFEYFSETQRNKGNFPGRFSGRQFSNSRSEMNVSTLELGDSALYLCASSLGSVAGDEQFFGPGTRLTVL.